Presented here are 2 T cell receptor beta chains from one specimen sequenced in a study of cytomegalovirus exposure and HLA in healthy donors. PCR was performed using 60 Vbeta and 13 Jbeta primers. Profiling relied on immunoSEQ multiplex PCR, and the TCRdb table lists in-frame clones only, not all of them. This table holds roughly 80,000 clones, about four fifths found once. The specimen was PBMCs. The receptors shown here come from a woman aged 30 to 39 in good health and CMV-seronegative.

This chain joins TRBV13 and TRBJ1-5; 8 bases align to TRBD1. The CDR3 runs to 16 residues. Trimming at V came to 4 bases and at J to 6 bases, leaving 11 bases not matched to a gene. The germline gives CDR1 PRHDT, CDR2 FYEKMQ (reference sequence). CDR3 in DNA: TGTGCCAGCAGCTCTTGTTCAGGGGGCTTATGTCAGCCCCAGCATTTT. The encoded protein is CASSSCSGGLCQPQHF.

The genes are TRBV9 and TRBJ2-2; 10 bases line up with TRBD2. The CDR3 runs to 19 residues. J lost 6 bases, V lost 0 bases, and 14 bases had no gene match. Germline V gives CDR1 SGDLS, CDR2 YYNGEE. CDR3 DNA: TGTGCCAGCAGCGTAGGGGCGGCTAGCGGGAGTTCCGCGGCCGGGGAGCTGTTTTTT. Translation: CASSVGAASGSSAAGELFF.